Below, 30 T cell receptor beta chains from the same sample are listed, as sequenced in a study of blood T cell repertoires in COVID-19. Clones were sequenced by immunoSEQ multiplex PCR, and TCRdb holds only the in-frame ones, with some missing. This sample yields around 30,000 clones, of which approximately 67% are seen a single time; roughly a sixth belongs to the top ten. The sample was peripheral blood. Receptors were obtained from a human donor in a cohort sampled during active COVID-19.

V usage is TRBV10-2 and J usage is TRBJ1-2; no firm D call. The CDR3 has 13 residues. Germline CDR1 reads WSHSY; CDR2 reads SAAADI. The V end lost 1 base, the J end lost 4 bases, and 7 bases lay between the germline ends. CDR3 sequence (DNA): TGCGCCAGCAGTGAGTACAGATCCTATGGCTACACCTTC. This encodes CASSEYRSYGYTF.

This chain connects TRBV27 to TRBJ1-2; 8 bases align to TRBD1. The J segment lost 2 bases and the V segment lost 6 bases, leaving 11 bases of the junction unmatched. Germline V lookup: CDR1 MNHEY, CDR2 SMNVEV (reference sequence). This CDR3 contains 16 residues. The CDR3: CASSTSTWTGNYGYTF. CDR3 bases: TGTGCCAGCAGCACCTCAACGTGGACAGGGAACTATGGCTACACCTTC.

This chain uses TRBV20-1 with TRBJ2-1; no clear D. Germline V CDR1 and CDR2: DFQATT, SNEGSKA (reference sequence). Trimming left V 7 bases short and J 7 bases short, with 11 bases between. The CDR3 consists of 11 residues. CDR3 sequence: CSVSPVNEQFF. The CDR3 DNA is TGCAGTGTTAGCCCTGTGAATGAGCAGTTCTTC.

The chain has TRBV19 and TRBJ2-5; no clear D. V dropped 3 bases and J dropped 0 bases, with 5 bases sitting between them. The CDR3 length is 13 residues. From germline, CDR1 is LNHDA and CDR2 SQIVND (reference sequence). CDR3 in amino acids: CASSIRYQETQYF. The CDR3 region has the DNA TGTGCCAGTAGTATTCGGTACCAAGAGACCCAGTACTTC.

The chain uses TRBV7-8 and TRBJ2-7; a weak D match, TRBD1 (6 bases). Germline lookup yields CDR1 SGHVS and CDR2 FQNEAQ. The CDR3 is 15 residues long. V gave up 2 bases and J gave up 5 bases, with 16 bases separating them. In nucleotides, the CDR3 is TGTGCCAGCAGCTTAAGGCAGGGGCCATCCAACGAGCAGTACTTC. Translation gives CASSLRQGPSNEQYF.

J is TRBJ1-1 and V is TRBV18; the D gene is possibly TRBD1 (5 bases). Per the germline V gene, CDR1 is KGHSH and CDR2 is LQKENI. The CDR3 runs 13 residues. Between the trimmed V and J ends, which lost 4 bases and 0 bases, there was a span of 6 bases. CDR3 bases: TGTGCCAGCTCACAGGGGATGAACACTGAAGCTTTCTTT. This gives the protein CASSQGMNTEAFF. The full variable domain, rest sourced from reference TRBV18 and TRBJ1-1, is NAGVMQNPRHLVRRRGQEARLRCSPMKGHSHVYWYRQLPEEGLKFMVYLQKENIIDESGMPKERFSAEFPKEGPSILRIQQVVRGDSAAYFCASSQGMNTEAFFGQGTRLTVV.

The V and J genes are TRBV6-5 and TRBJ1-2; a possible D gene is TRBD1 (6 bases). CDR1 and CDR2 (germline): MNHEY, SVGAGI. This CDR3 is 13 amino acids long. V was pared by 6 bases and J by 3 bases, with 11 bases between. The CDR3 spells CASSRGSDYGYTF. CDR3 DNA: TGTGCCAGCAGCAGGGGTTCCGACTATGGCTACACCTTC.

The genes are TRBV5-5 and TRBJ2-3, with 7 bases that match TRBD1. Germline V gives CDR1 SGHKS, CDR2 YYEKEE (reference sequence). CDR3 length equals 14 residues. Trimming at V came to 3 bases and at J to 6 bases, leaving 7 bases not matched to a gene. This CDR3 reads CASSYGQDGDTQYF. As DNA, the CDR3 is TGTGCCAGCAGCTACGGACAGGATGGGGATACGCAGTATTTT.

This clone was picked up a small number of times. CDR3 sequence reads: CATSTVTGLAYNEQFF. The CDR3 DNA is TGTGCCACCAGCACCGTGACAGGGCTCGCCTACAATGAGCAGTTCTTC. The V and J genes are TRBV15 and TRBJ2-1, with TRBD1 matching 7 bases. The CDR3 spans 16 residues. Looked up from germline, CDR1 is LNHNV and CDR2 is YYDKDF (reference sequence). With V trimmed by 4 bases and J by 2 bases, 8 bases remained unmatched.

This clone has a count of ten or more. J is TRBJ2-3 and V is TRBV19, with D possibly TRBD2 on 7 matching bases. V lost 9 bases and J lost 4, with 17 bases in between. The CDR3 is 14 amino acids. Germline CDR1 LNHDA, CDR2 SQIVND (reference sequence). CDR3 sequence reads: CASKGGSGADTQYF. The CDR3 DNA reads TGTGCCAGCAAGGGGGGGAGCGGCGCAGATACGCAGTATTTT.

The chain has TRBV9 and TRBJ2-3; 8 bases fit TRBD1. The CDR3 consists of 15 residues. J lost 2 bases, V lost 3 bases, and 5 bases had no gene match. Per the germline V gene, CDR1 is SGDLS and CDR2 is YYNGEE. In DNA, the CDR3 is TGTGCCAGCAGCGCCAGACAGGGGTACACAGATACGCAGTATTTT. Its translation is CASSARQGYTDTQYF.

This clone showed up many times. The chain uses TRBV6-5 and TRBJ2-7, with D tentatively TRBD1 (6 bases). V lost 0 bases and J lost 0, with 9 bases in between. The length of the CDR3 is 15 residues. Germline CDR1 and CDR2: MNHEY and SVGAGI. CDR3 amino acids: CASSYSLDSSYEQYF. In DNA form, the CDR3 reads TGTGCCAGCAGTTACTCACTGGACAGCTCCTACGAGCAGTACTTC.

This sequence joins TRBV5-1 and TRBJ1-1; a weak D match, TRBD1 (6 bases). The germline V gene has CDR1 SGHRS and CDR2 YFSETQ. V lost 4 bases to trimming and J lost 8 bases, with 15 bases between them. This CDR3 is 13 amino acids long. The CDR3 reads CASSRDTLLEAFF. CDR3 nucleotide sequence: TGCGCCAGCAGCCGGGACACCCTGCTAGAAGCTTTCTTT.

In its sample, this clone was seen a few times. The chain is built from TRBV7-3 and TRBJ1-1; 8 bases match TRBD1. CDR3 length equals 16 residues. V dropped 5 bases and J dropped 3; count of bases not matched to a gene: 11. The germline gives CDR1 SGHTA, CDR2 FQGTGA. The CDR3 coding sequence is TGTGCCAGCAGCCTGTATGGACAGGGTGGCGACACTGAAGCTTTCTTT. Translated: CASSLYGQGGDTEAFF.

This clone was counted once. V usage is TRBV29-1 and J usage is TRBJ2-5; possible D gene TRBD2, 7 bases. V lost 7 bases to trimming and J lost 6 bases, with 15 bases between them. In germline, CDR1 is SQVTM, CDR2 ANQGSEA. The CDR3 consists of 12 residues. CDR3 in amino acids: CSGEGGRKTQYF. Here the CDR3 DNA reads TGCAGCGGGGAGGGGGGCCGGAAGACCCAGTACTTC.

The J gene is TRBJ2-3, the V gene TRBV10-3; D is perhaps TRBD2 (6 bases). Between the trimmed V and J ends, which lost 5 bases and 2 bases, there was a span of 11 bases. The CDR3 covers 14 residues. From germline, CDR1 is ENHRY and CDR2 SYGVKD. The CDR3 DNA follows: TGTGCCATCAGTAGAGCTAGCGACACAGATACGCAGTATTTT. Protein: CAISRASDTDTQYF.

The chain carries TRBV7-2 and TRBJ2-1, with TRBD2 matching 11 bases. This CDR3 has 16 residues. J lost 3 bases, V lost 4 bases, and 5 bases had no gene match. CDR1 is SGHTA and CDR2 is FQGNSA in the germline V gene. The CDR3 spells CASSSTGTSGYNEQFF. CDR3 DNA sequence: TGTGCCAGCAGCTCGACCGGGACTAGCGGCTACAATGAGCAGTTCTTC.

V gene TRBV25-1 combines with J gene TRBJ1-5; D ambiguous. Germline V lookup: CDR1 MGHDK, CDR2 SYGVNS. V lost 4 bases, J lost 6 bases, and 13 bases lay in between. This CDR3 is 14 amino acids long. The CDR3 nucleotides read TGTGCCAGCAGTGGCTCGGCTGGGAGTCAGCCCCAGCATTTT. It specifies CASSGSAGSQPQHF.

The chain combines TRBV7-9 with TRBJ2-1; D ambiguous. With 1 base removed from V and 4 bases from J, the gap between germline ends came to 11 bases. This CDR3 is 15 amino acids long. CDR1 and CDR2 from the germline V gene are SEHNR and FQNEAQ (reference sequence). The DNA of the CDR3 is TGTGCCAGCAGCTTAGTCCCCTCGGAGTACAATGAGCAGTTCTTC. Translating it yields CASSLVPSEYNEQFF.

J is TRBJ2-1 and V is TRBV5-6, with D possibly TRBD2 on 6 matching bases. The CDR3 runs 14 residues. V was clipped by 3 bases and J by 4 bases, with 11 bases between them. The germline gives CDR1 SGHDT, CDR2 YYEEEE. The CDR3 here is CASSSVGGYNEQFF. The CDR3, as DNA: TGTGCCAGCAGCTCTGTCGGGGGATACAATGAGCAGTTCTTC.

The CDR3 DNA sequence: TGTGCCAGCAGCGTAGTCGAGACAGCCTACAATGAGCAGTTCTTC. Amino acids: CASSVVETAYNEQFF. V usage is TRBV9 and J usage is TRBJ2-1; maybe TRBD1 (5 bases). The CDR3 is made up of 15 amino acids. Trimming left V 0 bases short and J 2 bases short, with 9 bases between. Germline CDR1 and CDR2: SGDLS and YYNGEE.

The chain combines TRBV7-9 with TRBJ1-2; 8 bases match TRBD1. The germline CDR1 and CDR2 sequences are SEHNR and FQNEAQ (reference sequence). The ends lost 3 bases at V and 13 bases at J; junction bases unmatched: 10. CDR3 length equals 13 residues. The DNA for the CDR3 is TGTGCCAGCAGCTTGGCGGGACAGGATGCTTTCACCTTC. Amino acid sequence: CASSLAGQDAFTF.

This clone was seen only a few times. V and J are TRBV4-3 and TRBJ2-7; TRBD1 agrees at 9 bases. Germline CDR1 LGHNA, CDR2 YSLEER. The CDR3 length is 15 residues. After removal of 4 bases from V and 0 bases from J, the junction contained 4 bases not matched to a gene. CDR3 amino acids: CASSRGTGSSYEQYF. The CDR3, as DNA: TGCGCCAGCAGCCGAGGGACAGGGAGCTCCTACGAGCAGTACTTC.

The rearrangement uses TRBV30 and TRBJ1-3; 8 bases match TRBD1. Losses at the gene ends were 7 bases for V and 4 bases for J; bases not matched to a gene: 9. This CDR3 is 14 amino acids long. Germline values: CDR1 GTSNPN, CDR2 SVGIG (reference sequence). DNA of the CDR3: TGTGCCTCCAGACAGGGGCGACTCGGAAACACCATATATTTT. Residues: CASRQGRLGNTIYF.

This clone was seen at least ten times. The CDR3 here is CASSQAWNTEAFF. The CDR3 nucleotides are TGCGCCAGCAGCCAAGCCTGGAACACTGAAGCTTTCTTT. The chain recombines TRBV4-3 with TRBJ1-1; D is uncertain. CDR1 is LGHNA, CDR2 YSLEER, per germline. Trimming cost V 1 base and J 1 base, with 4 bases left between them. This CDR3 region has 13 residues.

The rearrangement links TRBV5-1 to TRBJ2-3; D is uncertain. Trimming cost V 5 bases and J 0 bases, with 10 bases left between them. CDR1 and CDR2 (germline): SGHRS, YFSETQ. This CDR3 is 14 amino acids long. CDR3 sequence (DNA): TGCGCCAGCAGTGCCAGATCCAGCACAGATACGCAGTATTTT. Translated: CASSARSSTDTQYF.

This clone was detected once. The genes are TRBV5-1 and TRBJ2-1, with 13 bases that match TRBD2. V lost 5 bases and J lost 9; bases outside the gene matches: 8. In germline, CDR1 is SGHRS, CDR2 YFSETQ. The CDR3 spans 15 residues. The CDR3 sequence is CASRILAGGPSEQFF. CDR3 DNA sequence: TGCGCCAGCAGGATACTAGCGGGGGGGCCTAGTGAGCAGTTCTTC.

The chain carries TRBV6-2 or TRBV6-3 and TRBJ1-1; TRBD1 might be the D (6 bases). V shed 6 bases and J shed 4 bases, with 18 bases lying between them. From germline, CDR1 is MNHEY and CDR2 SVGEGT. CDR3 size: 15 residues. In DNA, the CDR3 is TGTGCCAGCAGCCCCCCACCGGCAGGGGCCACTGAAGCTTTCTTT. Amino acids: CASSPPPAGATEAFF.

The rearrangement joins TRBV4-3 to TRBJ1-1; a possible D gene is TRBD1 (5 bases). The germline gives CDR1 LGHNA, CDR2 YSLEER. The ends were cut back, 0 bases at V and 0 bases at J, with 8 bases in the middle. CDR3 length: 15 residues. The DNA for the CDR3 is TGCGCCAGCAGCCAAGACCGGACATTGAACACTGAAGCTTTCTTT. Protein product: CASSQDRTLNTEAFF.

The chain employs TRBV9 and TRBJ1-6, with D possibly TRBD1 on 6 matching bases. In germline, CDR1 is SGDLS, CDR2 YYNGEE. V was pared by 5 bases and J by 8 bases, with 11 bases between. This CDR3 spans 13 amino acids. The CDR3 sequence: CASSLYRDSPLHF. DNA of the CDR3: TGTGCCAGCAGTTTATACAGGGATTCACCCCTCCACTTT.